These 21 T cell receptor beta chains share one sample of origin, sequenced in a study of T-cell reconstitution after alpha-beta-depleted transplantation in children. Unique molecular identifiers were incorporated during preparation of the TCRbeta library. TCRdb fed the PCR reads into MiXCR, producing one record per CDR3 protein. Seen here are a few hundred thousand distinct CDR3 sequences, approximately 7% observed once, and the top ten hold 5.5%. The source was PBMCs, collected before TCRalphabeta/CD19-depleted stem cell transplant. The source of these receptors is a boy aged 2-15 years with acute lymphoblastic leukemia, due to receive a stem cell transplant.

This clonotype was picked up a small number of times. The chain recombines TRBV20-1 with TRBJ2-1; D is uncertain. The CDR3 is 15 residues long. Germline V gene sequence: CDR1 DFQATT, CDR2 SNEGSKA (reference sequence). V was shortened by 0 bases and J by 0 bases, with 9 bases between the two germline ends. Here the CDR3 DNA reads TGCAGTGCTAGAGATGTCCCAAACTCCTACAATGAGCAGTTCTTC. Protein sequence: CSARDVPNSYNEQFF.

The chain couples TRBV10-2 to TRBJ2-1, with a weak D call TRBD2 (5 bases). Germline assignment: CDR1 WSHSY and CDR2 SAAADI. The CDR3 is 13 amino acids. Trimming took 8 bases from V and 6 from J, leaving 14 bases between them. CDR3 sequence (DNA): TGCGCCAGCGACGCGGGCGTATTCAATGAGCAGTTCTTC. Translation: CASDAGVFNEQFF.

This clonotype was counted ten times or more. The chain couples TRBV10-3 to TRBJ2-7, with no clear D. Germline V gene lookup returns CDR1 ENHRY and CDR2 SYGVKD. The CDR3 contains 12 residues. V was pared by 6 bases and J by 3 bases, with 9 bases between. The CDR3 nucleotides read TGTGCCATCAGAGGCAGGAACTACGAGCAGTACTTC. Encoded protein: CAIRGRNYEQYF.

This clonotype was picked up a small number of times. This chain uses TRBV5-1 with TRBJ2-1; a possible D gene is TRBD1 (5 bases). V was pared by 2 bases and J by 12 bases, with 18 bases between. The CDR3 has 14 residues. The germline V gene has CDR1 SGHRS and CDR2 YFSETQ. This chain's CDR3 is CASSFHSGAESQFF. DNA of the CDR3: TGCGCCAGCAGCTTCCATAGTGGGGCCGAATCGCAGTTCTTC. Drawing the rest from reference TRBV5-1 and TRBJ2-1, the complete variable domain is KAGVTQTPRYLIKTRGQQVTLSCSPISGHRSVSWYQQTPGQGLQFLFEYFSETQRNKGNFPGRFSGRQFSNSRSEMNVSTLELGDSALYLCASSFHSGAESQFFGPGTRLTVL.

The table lists this clonotype with a few counts. The J gene is TRBJ2-3, the V gene TRBV20-1; possible D gene TRBD1, 6 bases. From germline, CDR1 is DFQATT and CDR2 SNEGSKA (reference sequence). V dropped 1 base and J dropped 3 bases, with 8 bases sitting between them. The CDR3 extends over 13 amino acids. The CDR3 sequence: CSARAQGTDTQYF. CDR3 coding DNA: TGCAGTGCTAGAGCCCAGGGGACAGATACGCAGTATTTT.

This clonotype was seen more than once but under ten times. The chain links TRBV7-2 to TRBJ1-1, with D tentatively TRBD1 (5 bases). CDR1 is SGHTA, CDR2 FQGNSA, per germline. V lost 6 bases and J 3 bases, leaving 11 bases between the germline ends. This CDR3 has 13 amino acids. In DNA form, the CDR3 reads TGTGCCAGCAGTCGAGGGGAAGACACTGAAGCTTTCTTT. Protein product: CASSRGEDTEAFF.

This clonotype has at least ten counts. This chain links TRBV20-1 with TRBJ2-3; the match to TRBD2 covers 7 bases. V gave up 6 bases and J gave up 1 base; unmatched junction bases: 4. The CDR3 contains 13 residues. CDR1 is DFQATT, CDR2 SNEGSKA, per germline (reference sequence). The CDR3 coding sequence is TGCAGTGCCAGACTAGCCGGCACAGATACGCAGTATTTT. Its translation: CSARLAGTDTQYF.

The table lists this clonotype with many counts. This sequence joins TRBV11-2 and TRBJ2-7, with D unclear. The length of the CDR3 is 12 residues. V was clipped by 2 bases and J by 2 bases, with 4 bases between them. Germline V gene data show CDR1 as SGHAT and CDR2 as FQNNGV. The CDR3 nucleotides read TGTGCCAGCAGCTTAAATGCCTACGAGCAGTACTTC. Translated, it gives CASSLNAYEQYF. Complete variable domain (other parts from reference TRBV11-2 and TRBJ2-7): EAGVAQSPRYKIIEKRQSVAFWCNPISGHATLYWYQQILGQGPKLLIQFQNNGVVDDSQLPKDRFSAERLKGVDSTLKIQPAKLEDSAVYLCASSLNAYEQYFGPGTRLTVT.

This clonotype has only a few counts. V gene TRBV7-2 combines with J gene TRBJ2-1; 11 positions match TRBD2. From germline, CDR1 is SGHTA and CDR2 FQGNSA. This CDR3 spans 16 amino acids. Trimming at V came to 1 base and at J to 5 bases, leaving 4 bases not matched to a gene. The CDR3 reads CASSLGLAGGNNEQFF. Written as DNA, the CDR3 is TGTGCCAGCAGCTTAGGGCTAGCGGGAGGAAACAATGAGCAGTTCTTC.

This clonotype was recorded at least ten times. This chain uses TRBV6-2 or TRBV6-3 with TRBJ1-1; D gene uncertain. Germline lookup yields CDR1 MNHEY and CDR2 SVGEGT. CDR3 length: 13 residues. The ends were cut back, 8 bases at V and 2 bases at J, with 12 bases in the middle. The CDR3 nucleotides read TGTGCCAGCGGACTCGGACCAAACACTGAAGCTTTCTTT. This codes for CASGLGPNTEAFF.

In this sample, this clonotype turned up many times. The V gene is TRBV20-1, the J gene TRBJ2-7, with D unresolved. V dropped 0 bases and J dropped 0 bases, with 12 bases sitting between them. The germline V gene encodes CDR1 DFQATT and CDR2 SNEGSKA (reference sequence). The CDR3 has 15 amino acids. CDR3 protein: CSARDVPVGSYEQYF. DNA of the CDR3: TGCAGTGCTAGAGATGTTCCGGTGGGCTCCTACGAGCAGTACTTC.

This clonotype was observed many times. This chain joins TRBV6-2 or TRBV6-3 and TRBJ2-1, with a weak D call TRBD2 (6 bases). Trimming cost V 4 bases and J 6 bases, with 10 bases left between them. The CDR3 is 13 residues long. CDR1 and CDR2 from the germline V gene are MNHEY and SVGEGT. CDR3: CASSWAGPNEQFF. The CDR3, as DNA: TGTGCCAGCAGTTGGGCGGGGCCCAATGAGCAGTTCTTC.

This clonotype was seen repeatedly, ten times or more. The rearrangement links TRBV5-1 to TRBJ2-1; 8 bases are a match to TRBD1. V lost 2 bases to trimming and J lost 2 bases; unmatched junction nucleotides: 6. Germline values: CDR1 SGHRS, CDR2 YFSETQ. The CDR3 has 16 residues. The CDR3 region has the DNA TGCGCCAGCAGCTTTTCGCAGGGGGCGACCTACAATGAGCAGTTCTTC. Translating it yields CASSFSQGATYNEQFF.

This clonotype occurred many times. The chain links TRBV5-5 to TRBJ2-3, with no clear D. There are 17 residues in the CDR3. The germline V gene encodes CDR1 SGHKS and CDR2 YYEKEE (reference sequence). Trimming took 4 bases from V and 4 from J, leaving 22 bases between them. The CDR3: CASSPRSGPQTADTQYF. For the CDR3, the DNA is TGTGCCAGCAGCCCAAGGTCTGGACCCCAAACGGCAGATACGCAGTATTTT.

This clonotype was observed a handful of times. The chain is built from TRBV20-1 and TRBJ2-7; TRBD2 agrees at 7 bases. CDR1 and CDR2 (germline): DFQATT, SNEGSKA (reference sequence). This CDR3 has 14 residues. V was pared by 6 bases and J by 2 bases, with 10 bases of the junction left unmatched. CDR3 protein: CSARAGYLAYEQYF. CDR3 coding DNA: TGCAGTGCCCGAGCGGGGTACCTAGCCTACGAGCAGTACTTC.

This clonotype came up many times. The chain combines TRBV3-1 with TRBJ2-7; D is uncertain. Germline V CDR1 and CDR2: LGHDT, YNNKEL (reference sequence). V was shortened by 1 base and J by 3 bases, with 13 bases between the two germline ends. The CDR3 is made up of 15 amino acids. The CDR3 nucleotides read TGTGCCAGCAGCCAAGTAGGGATCAAACTCTACGAGCAGTACTTC. Amino acid sequence: CASSQVGIKLYEQYF.

This clonotype showed up just a few times. The chain carries TRBV12-3 or TRBV12-4 and TRBJ2-1, with 7 bases lining up with TRBD2. Trimming at V came to 4 bases and at J to 4 bases, leaving 7 bases not matched to a gene. The CDR3 covers 15 residues. The CDR3 protein is CASSWQSGIYNEQFF. CDR3 coding DNA: TGTGCCAGCAGTTGGCAGAGCGGGATATACAATGAGCAGTTCTTC.

This clonotype was counted only a few times. The rearrangement uses TRBV20-1 and TRBJ2-3; D is unresolved. Germline V gene lookup returns CDR1 DFQATT and CDR2 SNEGSKA (reference sequence). CDR3 length: 13 amino acids. The CDR3 bases are TGCAGCGGCCTCCGCCCTAGCACAGATACGCAGTATTTT. As protein: CSGLRPSTDTQYF.

At least ten counts were recorded for this clonotype. The chain is built from TRBV7-9 and TRBJ2-7; D is undetermined. This CDR3 contains 14 residues. Trimming shortened V by 1 base and J by 5 bases, and 12 bases separated the two germline ends. Germline-derived CDR1 and CDR2 are SEHNR and FQNEAQ (reference sequence). CDR3: CASSLGRVGDEQYF. The CDR3 DNA is TGTGCCAGCAGCTTAGGTCGCGTTGGGGACGAGCAGTACTTC.

This clonotype has more than one count but fewer than ten. The rearrangement links TRBV5-6 to TRBJ1-1; D unresolved. The germline CDR1 and CDR2 sequences are SGHDT and YYEEEE. The CDR3 has 11 residues. V gave up 0 bases and J gave up 14 bases, with 11 bases separating them. This CDR3 reads CASSLGIRFFF. CDR3 bases: TGTGCCAGCAGCTTGGGGATCCGCTTCTTCTTT.

This clonotype was detected ten times or more. In DNA, the CDR3 is TGTGCCAGCTCTTTCCTGGGGACAGGGCCTCACAATGAGCAGTTCTTC. The encoded protein is CASSFLGTGPHNEQFF. V gene TRBV18 combines with J gene TRBJ2-1; 9 positions agree with TRBD1. The germline V gene has CDR1 KGHSH and CDR2 LQKENI. The V gene end was trimmed by 6 bases and the J gene end by 5 bases; junction bases not matched to a gene: 11. This CDR3 contains 16 residues.